This is a list of T cell receptor beta chains from one sample in a study of blood T cell repertoires in COVID-19. Here immunoSEQ multiplex PCR was the method, and the copy in TCRdb shows in-frame clones only, minus some. The profile shows roughly 120,000 clones, around 74% of them singletons. Sequences were obtained from peripheral blood. These receptors were taken from an elderly man with COVID-19, enrolled during active disease. Each CDR3 is given with its conserved first and last residue. A D gene is named only where the DNA matches it firmly. Rows give clone size only sometimes, using once, few, many, or a class for an expanded clone.

CASSLGAGSGEQYF	TGTGCCAGCAGTTTAGGAGCGGGATCGGGTGAGCAGTACTTC	TRBJ2-7	14	NA	TRBD2	TRBV27
CASSESRDYTDTQYF	TGTGCCAGCAGTGAAAGCCGGGATTACACAGATACGCAGTATTTT	TRBJ2-3	15	NA	NA	TRBV6-1
CASSLVAQYEQYF	TGTGCCAGCAGCTTAGTGGCCCAGTACGAGCAGTACTTC	TRBJ2-7	13	few	NA	TRBV7-2
CAWSVGWGLGETQYF	TGTGCCTGGAGTGTGGGTTGGGGGCTGGGGGAGACCCAGTACTTC	TRBJ2-5	15	NA	NA	TRBV30
CASSLPGLFDEKLFF	TGTGCCAGCAGTTTGCCCGGACTCTTTGATGAAAAACTGTTTTTT	TRBJ1-4	15	NA	NA	TRBV28
CASSRQGSNEKLFF	TGTGCCAGCAGTCGGCAGGGAAGTAATGAAAAACTGTTTTTT	TRBJ1-4	14	NA	NA	TRBV5-6
CASSTLLSGLRETQYF	TGTGCCAGCAGTACCCTCTTATCAGGGTTGAGAGAGACCCAGTACTTC	TRBJ2-5	16	NA	NA	TRBV28
CASRSGQGRAEAFF	TGTGCCAGCAGATCGGGACAGGGGAGGGCTGAAGCTTTCTTT	TRBJ1-1	14	NA	TRBD1	TRBV28
CATSSGSGGTGELFF	TGTGCCACCAGCAGTGGTTCAGGGGGCACCGGGGAGCTGTTTTTT	TRBJ2-2	15	NA	TRBD1	TRBV15
CASRSGRSNYGYTF	TGTGCCAGCAGATCTGGCAGATCTAACTATGGCTACACCTTC	TRBJ1-2	14	NA	NA	TRBV28
CASRLGAWNTEAFF	TGTGCCAGCAGGCTGGGGGCTTGGAACACTGAAGCTTTCTTT	TRBJ1-1	14	once	NA	TRBV11-2
CASSYPVPPYEQYF	TGTGCCAGCAGTTACCCTGTTCCCCCCTACGAGCAGTACTTC	TRBJ2-7	14	NA	NA	TRBV6-2/TRBV6-3
CASSFQANTEAFF	TGTGCCAGCAGCTTTCAGGCAAACACTGAAGCTTTCTTT	TRBJ1-1	13	once	NA	TRBV11-3
CASSQSVAGNQPQHF	TGCGCCAGCAGCCAATCGGTAGCGGGCAATCAGCCCCAGCATTTT	TRBJ1-5	15	NA	NA	TRBV4-1
CATRGSSYNEQFF	TGTGCCACTCGGGGGTCCTCCTACAATGAGCAGTTCTTC	TRBJ2-1	13	few	NA	TRBV2
CASSFSGLAGGTDTQYF	TGTGCCAGCAGTTTCTCAGGACTAGCGGGAGGTACAGATACGCAGTATTTT	TRBJ2-3	17	NA	TRBD2	TRBV28
CASSKRLAGGTDTQYF	TGTGCCAGCAGCAAAAGACTAGCGGGAGGGACAGATACGCAGTATTTT	TRBJ2-3	16	once	TRBD2	TRBV7-9
CSVEEDRASYGYTF	TGCAGCGTTGAGGAGGACAGGGCGAGTTATGGCTACACCTTC	TRBJ1-2	14	NA	TRBD1	TRBV29-1
CASSQNYGYTF	TGTGCCAGCAGCCAAAACTATGGCTACACCTTC	TRBJ1-2	11	NA	NA	TRBV11-2
CASSPVNYEQYF	TGTGCCAGCAGCCCGGTTAACTACGAGCAGTACTTC	TRBJ2-7	12	NA	NA	TRBV7-8
CASRGGTGFDYGYTF	TGTGCCAGCAGGGGAGGGACAGGGTTTGACTATGGCTACACCTTC	TRBJ1-2	15	few	TRBD1	TRBV28
CATSRDSGPGNTIYF	TGTGCCACCAGCAGAGATTCAGGGCCTGGAAACACCATATATTTT	TRBJ1-3	15	few	NA	TRBV15
CASSLGAGTGELFF	TGCGCCAGCAGCCTGGGGGCAGGCACCGGGGAGCTGTTTTTT	TRBJ2-2	14	once	NA	TRBV5-1
CASSFPRVGGSYNEQFF	TGTGCCAGCAGTTTCCCCAGGGTGGGAGGCTCCTACAATGAGCAGTTCTTC	TRBJ2-1	17	few	NA	TRBV28
CATFLRTNTEAFF	TGTGCCACCTTTCTGAGGACTAACACTGAAGCTTTCTTT	TRBJ1-1	13	NA	NA	TRBV28
CASRRTGMDGGELFF	TGTGCCAGCAGACGGACAGGGATGGACGGCGGGGAGCTGTTTTTT	TRBJ2-2	15	NA	TRBD1	TRBV6-5
CASSLFSGVAGELFF	TGTGCCAGCAGCTTGTTCTCAGGGGTGGCCGGGGAGCTGTTTTTT	TRBJ2-2	15	NA	NA	TRBV5-5
CASSYRTYNSPLHF	TGTGCCAGCAGTTACCGGACTTACAATTCACCCCTCCACTTT	TRBJ1-6	14	NA	NA	TRBV2
CASSYKGARNEQYF	TGTGCCAGCAGTTACAAAGGGGCAAGAAACGAGCAGTACTTC	TRBJ2-7	14	NA	NA	TRBV6-6
CAISNRGNQPQHF	TGTGCCATCAGTAACAGGGGAAATCAGCCCCAGCATTTT	TRBJ1-5	13	NA	TRBD1	TRBV10-3
CASSPGLAANHPRFF	TGTGCCAGCAGCCCGGGACTAGCGGCAAACCACCCCCGGTTCTTC	TRBJ2-1	15	NA	TRBD2	TRBV9
CASISSGYEQYF	TGTGCCAGCATATCTAGCGGCTACGAGCAGTACTTC	TRBJ2-7	12	NA	TRBD2	TRBV28
CASSQNQGGTDTQYF	TGTGCCAGCAGCCAGAACCAGGGGGGCACAGATACGCAGTATTTT	TRBJ2-3	15	NA	TRBD1	TRBV3-1/TRBV3-2
CASGLGQGEQYF	TGTGCTAGTGGTTTGGGACAAGGCGAGCAGTACTTC	TRBJ2-7	12	NA	NA	TRBV12-5
CSVETQRERPDTQYF	TGCAGCGTTGAAACCCAGCGGGAGCGCCCAGATACGCAGTATTTT	TRBJ2-3	15	NA	TRBD2	TRBV29-1